The 12 T cell receptor beta chains below all came from one sample that was sequenced in a study of T cell responses to AZD1222 COVID-19 vaccine. The method was immunoSEQ multiplex PCR; TCRdb's version includes in-frame clones alone and lacks a portion of them. The sample has about 120,000 clones, more than 85% seen once. The source was peripheral blood, collected 28 days after the second AZD1222 dose. These receptors originate from an adult who received the AZD1222 COVID-19 vaccine.

The CDR3 here is CASSWTPIETGLSGANVLTF. The CDR3 DNA sequence: TGTGCCAGCAGCTGGACCCCCATTGAGACAGGGCTCTCTGGGGCCAACGTCCTGACTTTC. This chain links TRBV7-3 with TRBJ2-6; TRBD1 aligns across 7 bases. This CDR3 region has 20 residues. CDR1 is SGHTA, CDR2 FQGTGA, per germline. V shed 4 bases and J 0 bases; nucleotides not matched to a gene: 15.

The table lists this clone with a few counts. This chain links TRBV12-3 or TRBV12-4 with TRBJ1-1; D unresolved. V dropped 3 bases and J dropped 1 base, with 6 bases sitting between them. The CDR3 runs to 13 residues. Here the CDR3 DNA reads TGTGCCAGCAGTTTCTGGAGGAACACTGAAGCTTTCTTT. This translates into CASSFWRNTEAFF.

This clone was observed once. The V call is TRBV4-3, the J call TRBJ2-7, with TRBD2 matching 8 bases. Looked up from germline, CDR1 is LGHNA and CDR2 is YSLEER. V was clipped by 0 bases and J by 2 bases; unmatched bases: 9. This CDR3 contains 17 residues. The CDR3 loop reads CASSQDLTSVIPYEQYF. The CDR3 bases are TGCGCCAGCAGCCAAGATCTGACTAGCGTGATACCCTACGAGCAGTACTTC.

This chain joins TRBV6-5 and TRBJ2-1; 8 bases line up with TRBD1. Unmatched junction bases numbered 10, after V lost 11 bases and J lost 7 bases. The CDR3 has 13 residues. CDR1 is MNHEY and CDR2 is SVGAGI in the germline V gene. The CDR3 DNA reads as TGTGCCGGGATGCGGACAGGGTATAATGAGCAGTTCTTC. Amino acids: CAGMRTGYNEQFF.

This rearrangement joins TRBV2 to TRBJ2-3; no definite D call. Germline V CDR1 and CDR2: SNHLY, FYNNEI. The CDR3 has 12 residues. V lost 4 bases, J lost 3 bases, and 5 bases lay in between. The CDR3 sequence: CASSATTDTQYF. The CDR3 DNA reads TGTGCCAGCAGTGCCACGACAGATACGCAGTATTTT. The full variable domain, in which reference TRBV2 and TRBJ2-3 provide the parts outside the CDR3, is EPEVTQTPSHQVTQMGQEVILRCVPISNHLYFYWYRQILGQKVEFLVSFYNNEISEKSEIFDDQFSVERPDGSNFTLKIRSTKLEDSAMYFCASSATTDTQYFGPGTRLTVL.

The chain uses TRBV9 and TRBJ1-2, with D maybe TRBD1 (6 bases). The CDR3 covers 16 residues. Trimming took 4 bases from V and 0 from J, leaving 16 bases between them. Germline CDR1 reads SGDLS; CDR2 reads YYNGEE. CDR3 coding DNA: TGTGCCAGCAGCTCTTCGGGGGCAACTCCTAACTATGGCTACACCTTC. It is translated as CASSSSGATPNYGYTF.

The chain links TRBV5-5 to TRBJ2-3, with 12 bases fitting TRBD2. The J segment lost 5 bases and the V segment lost 4 bases, leaving 14 bases of the junction unmatched. The germline V gene has CDR1 SGHKS and CDR2 YYEKEE (reference sequence). This CDR3 is built from 18 residues. CDR3 in amino acids: CASSPRWGTGLAGDTQYF. Written as DNA, the CDR3 is TGTGCCAGCAGCCCTCGTTGGGGGACGGGACTAGCGGGAGATACGCAGTATTTT. The variable domain in full, with the rest retrieved from reference TRBV5-5 and TRBJ2-3, is DAGVTQSPTHLIKTRGQQVTLRCSPISGHKSVSWYQQVLGQGPQFIFQYYEKEERGRGNFPDRFSARQFPNYSSELNVNALLLGDSALYLCASSPRWGTGLAGDTQYFGPGTRLTVL.

The V call is TRBV6-5, the J call TRBJ2-1; 7 bases map to TRBD1. V was clipped by 6 bases and J by 15 bases; unmatched bases: 8. CDR3 length: 11 amino acids. From germline, CDR1 is MNHEY and CDR2 SVGAGI. The CDR3 DNA reads TGTGCCAGCAGCTCCCGGGACAGTCGGTTCTTC. Its protein is CASSSRDSRFF.

V gene TRBV11-2 combines with J gene TRBJ2-1; D may be TRBD2 (6 bases). Germline CDR1 is SGHAT and CDR2 is FQNNGV. V lost 1 base to trimming and J lost 2 bases, with 18 bases between them. The CDR3 spans 18 residues. The chain's CDR3 is CASSLAGGWARAYNEQFF. The CDR3 DNA is TGTGCCAGCAGCTTAGCAGGAGGGTGGGCCAGGGCCTACAATGAGCAGTTCTTC. The entire variable domain, with the rest obtained from reference TRBV11-2 and TRBJ2-1, is as follows: EAGVAQSPRYKIIEKRQSVAFWCNPISGHATLYWYQQILGQGPKLLIQFQNNGVVDDSQLPKDRFSAERLKGVDSTLKIQPAKLEDSAVYLCASSLAGGWARAYNEQFFGPGTRLTVL.

The gene calls are TRBV5-5 and TRBJ2-6, with 7 bases matching TRBD1. V was clipped by 4 bases and J by 4 bases; unmatched bases: 8. The CDR3 extends over 16 amino acids. Germline values: CDR1 SGHKS, CDR2 YYEKEE (reference sequence). The CDR3 nucleotides read TGTGCCAGCAGCAGAAGAACAGGGGCCGGGGCCAACGTCCTGACTTTC. It encodes CASSRRTGAGANVLTF.

The chain joins TRBV5-8 to TRBJ1-5; the D gene is possibly TRBD1 (5 bases). The CDR3 has 15 amino acids. Trimming removed 2 bases at V and 5 bases at J, with 14 bases between. Per germline, CDR1 SGHTS and CDR2 YDEGEE. CDR3 DNA: TGTGCCAGCAGCTTAGAGGGACCGAGGCATCAGCCCCAGCATTTT. Protein sequence: CASSLEGPRHQPQHF.

The chain employs TRBV19 and TRBJ2-5, with D tentatively TRBD2 (6 bases). The germline V gene has CDR1 LNHDA and CDR2 SQIVND (reference sequence). The CDR3 length is 13 residues. V lost 4 bases, J lost 6 bases, and 12 bases lay in between. CDR3: CASSTGLLKTQYF. CDR3 DNA sequence: TGTGCCAGTAGTACGGGACTGCTTAAGACCCAGTACTTC.